The 32 T cell receptor beta chains in this list originate from one sample, sequenced in a study of blood T cells in healthy people across ages. The use of a sample-barcoded 5' primer and a J-beta primer mix characterized a second PCR of roughly 6 to 11 cycles. MiXCR, run by TCRdb on the 5' RACE reads, gives a single entry per CDR3 protein. The profile covers under 850,000 distinct CDR3 sequences, with about 37% appearing a single time and 13% taken by the ten largest. The sample comprised blood. These receptors all stem from a man between 18 and 29 years old in good health.

This clonotype was observed a few times. This chain links TRBV5-1 with TRBJ2-3; D may be TRBD1 (7 bases). This CDR3 contains 16 residues. From germline, CDR1 is SGHRS and CDR2 YFSETQ. V lost 4 bases, J lost 3 bases, and 18 bases lay in between. The CDR3 loop reads CASSPRPTGRTDTQYF. The CDR3 region has the DNA TGCGCCAGCAGCCCCCGTCCGACAGGGAGGACAGATACGCAGTATTTT.

The chain recombines TRBV15 with TRBJ2-3; tentatively, D is TRBD1 (6 bases). Germline loops: CDR1 LNHNV, CDR2 YYDKDF (reference sequence). The CDR3 totals 15 residues. The V end lost 3 bases, the J end lost 0 bases, and 10 bases lay between the germline ends. The CDR3 DNA follows: TGTGCCACCAGCAGGGACAGATTAAGCACAGATACGCAGTATTTT. Amino acid sequence: CATSRDRLSTDTQYF.

The chain combines TRBV20-1 with TRBJ2-5; 7 positions agree with TRBD1. The CDR3 loop spans 14 amino acids. J gave up 2 bases and V 3 bases, and 6 bases lay outside the gene matches. In germline, CDR1 is DFQATT, CDR2 SNEGSKA (reference sequence). CDR3 sequence: CSASPGTDQETQYF. The CDR3 nucleotides are TGCAGTGCTAGTCCAGGGACAGATCAAGAGACCCAGTACTTC.

The chain links TRBV7-2 to TRBJ2-7; a weak D match, TRBD2 (5 bases). The germline V gene encodes CDR1 SGHTA and CDR2 FQGNSA. Trimming shortened V by 0 bases and J by 2 bases, and 11 bases separated the two germline ends. The CDR3 runs to 15 residues. The CDR3 sequence: CASSLAMTGTYEQYF. CDR3 DNA: TGTGCCAGCAGCTTAGCTATGACCGGGACCTACGAGCAGTACTTC.

This clonotype has more than one count but fewer than ten. The chain's CDR3 is CASRPQGNQPQHF. CDR3 coding DNA: TGTGCCAGCAGACCTCAGGGCAATCAGCCCCAGCATTTT. This chain connects TRBV6-5 to TRBJ1-5; D not certain. The CDR3 is 13 residues long. Germline V gene data show CDR1 as MNHEY and CDR2 as SVGAGI. Deletions cut 6 bases from V and 2 bases from J, with 8 bases between.

The J gene is TRBJ2-7, the V gene TRBV20-1; possible D gene TRBD2, 5 bases. This CDR3 spans 16 amino acids. Germline V CDR1 and CDR2: DFQATT, SNEGSKA (reference sequence). V was cut by 6 bases and J by 7 bases, with 28 bases left in between. CDR3 in DNA: TGCAGTGCCGCCAGGACCCCCCGGGGAGCCTACAATGAGCAGTACTTC. Translating gives CSAARTPRGAYNEQYF.

Notes on this clonotype: Being one base from a much bigger clone, this may be a read error. CDR3 DNA sequence: TGTGCCAGCGGCTTAGCGGGCCGCGGAATCCACAATGAGCAGTTCTTC. It is translated as CASGLAGRGIHNEQFF. The chain employs TRBV7-2 and TRBJ2-1; 7 bases fit TRBD2. The CDR3 length is 16 residues. Germline V lookup: CDR1 SGHTA, CDR2 FQGNSA.

Comment on this clonotype: One end of the junction fails to match germline, which may point to a read error. The chain couples TRBV4-3 to TRBJ1-1; D call uncertain. CDR1 is LGHNA, CDR2 YSLEER, per germline. There are 14 residues in the CDR3. The CDR3 nucleotides are TGCGCCAGCAACCAAGATCCGGGATGGGATGAAGCTTTCTTT. Protein: CASNQDPGWDEAFF.

This clonotype was counted between two and nine times. The CDR3 region has the DNA TGCGCCAGCAGCCATGAGGGGGGGCCCTACAATGAGCAGTTCTTC. Its translation is CASSHEGGPYNEQFF. V is TRBV4-3 and J is TRBJ2-1; D perhaps matches TRBD2 (7 bases). Germline V gene lookup returns CDR1 LGHNA and CDR2 YSLEER. V lost 3 bases and J 2 bases, leaving 11 bases between the germline ends. The CDR3 is made up of 15 amino acids.

This chain connects TRBV5-1 to TRBJ2-1, with 7 bases fitting TRBD2. This CDR3 is 15 amino acids long. Germline V gene sequence: CDR1 SGHRS, CDR2 YFSETQ. V lost 4 bases to trimming and J lost 2 bases; unmatched junction nucleotides: 6. CDR3 DNA: TGCGCCAGCAGCACTGCTAGCGGACCCTACAATGAGCAGTTCTTC. This sequence encodes CASSTASGPYNEQFF.

The V call is TRBV3-1, the J call TRBJ2-3, with 12 bases that match TRBD2. CDR3 length: 17 amino acids. Germline assignment: CDR1 LGHDT and CDR2 YNNKEL (reference sequence). V shed 4 bases, J shed 0 bases, and the junction held 5 bases outside the gene matches. Written as DNA, the CDR3 is TGTGCCAGCAGCCGGCCTAGCGGGGGGGCCAGCACAGATACGCAGTATTTT. The encoded protein is CASSRPSGGASTDTQYF.

The V gene is TRBV4-3, the J gene TRBJ2-1; 8 bases map to TRBD2. This CDR3 spans 14 amino acids. CDR1 LGHNA and CDR2 YSLEER come from the germline V gene. Trimming at V came to 4 bases and at J to 6 bases, leaving 5 bases not matched to a gene. In DNA form, the CDR3 reads TGCGCCAGCAGCCGAGGACTAGCCACCAATGAGCAGTTCTTC. Amino acid sequence: CASSRGLATNEQFF.

V is TRBV7-9 and J is TRBJ1-5; D gene unclear. Trimming left V 3 bases short and J 7 bases short, with 13 bases between. Germline loops: CDR1 SEHNR, CDR2 FQNEAQ (reference sequence). The CDR3 contains 14 residues. The CDR3 DNA reads as TGTGCCAGCAGCTTGGTTTCATCTTCACAGCCCCAGCATTTT. It codes for CASSLVSSSQPQHF. Supplemented by reference TRBV7-9 and TRBJ1-5, the full variable domain reads DTGVSQNPRHKITKRGQNVTFRCDPISEHNRLYWYRQTLGQGPEFLTYFQNEAQLEKSRLLSDRFSAERPKGSFSTLEIQRTEQGDSAMYLCASSLVSSSQPQHFGDGTRLSIL.

This clonotype came up a few times. The CDR3 region is CASTLSPTYEQYF. The CDR3 DNA is TGTGCCAGCACCCTTTCCCCCACCTACGAGCAGTACTTC. The gene calls are TRBV12-3 or TRBV12-4 and TRBJ2-7; no firm D call. The CDR3 contains 13 residues. The germline V and J ends were trimmed by 7 bases and 2 bases, with 12 bases remaining between them.

The rearrangement links TRBV28 to TRBJ2-7; D is unclear. This CDR3 has 13 amino acids. Germline values: CDR1 MDHEN, CDR2 SYDVKM. V lost 5 bases and J 2 bases, leaving 10 bases between the germline ends. The CDR3 here is CASSPTVTYEQYF. The CDR3 DNA reads TGTGCCAGCAGTCCGACGGTGACCTACGAGCAGTACTTC.

This sequence joins TRBV20-1 and TRBJ2-1; D possibly corresponds to TRBD2 (5 bases). Germline V lookup: CDR1 DFQATT, CDR2 SNEGSKA (reference sequence). There are 15 residues in the CDR3. Trimming pared 4 bases from V and 3 bases from J, leaving 16 bases between. As DNA, the CDR3 is TGCAGTGCTAAAACGACTACCTTGCACTACAATGAGCAGTTCTTC. Translating it yields CSAKTTTLHYNEQFF.

Regarding this clonotype: The junction departs from the called germline gene at one end, perhaps through a read error. The V and J genes are TRBV12-3 or TRBV12-4 and TRBJ2-3; no clear D. The CDR3 totals 14 residues. The CDR3 is CAGSFWGVEDTQYF. The CDR3 DNA reads as TGTGCCGGCAGTTTTTGGGGTGTGGAAGATACGCAGTATTTT.

CDR3 residues: CASSPGGAPYNEQFF. CDR3 nucleotide sequence: TGCGCCAGCAGCCCAGGGGGCGCCCCCTACAATGAGCAGTTCTTC. V is TRBV5-1 and J is TRBJ2-1; 8 bases agree with TRBD1. Unmatched junction bases numbered 5, after V lost 4 bases and J lost 2 bases. Germline V gene sequence: CDR1 SGHRS, CDR2 YFSETQ. CDR3 length: 15 residues.

As regards this clonotype: A much larger clonotype is one base distant, so this may be a read error. V is TRBV20-1 and J is TRBJ2-7; 9 nucleotides align to TRBD2. Germline CDR1 reads DFQATT; CDR2 reads SNEGSKA (reference sequence). With V trimmed by 6 bases and J by 2 bases, 8 bases remained unmatched. The CDR3 length is 14 residues. The CDR3 DNA reads TGCAGTGCGAGTAGCGGGAGCCCTGCCTACGAGCAGTACTTC. Translating gives CSASSGSPAYEQYF.

This clonotype came up a few times. J is TRBJ2-5 and V is TRBV20-1, with D perhaps given as TRBD1 or TRBD2 (5 bases each). CDR1 and CDR2 from the germline V gene are DFQATT and SNEGSKA (reference sequence). The CDR3 totals 14 residues. V gave up 0 bases and J gave up 2 bases, with 10 bases separating them. CDR3 sequence reads: CSARERREQETQYF. CDR3 DNA: TGCAGTGCTAGAGAACGCAGGGAGCAAGAGACCCAGTACTTC.

This chain joins TRBV6-6 and TRBJ1-4, with TRBD1 matching over 7 bases. With V trimmed by 6 bases and J by 5 bases, 6 bases remained unmatched. CDR3 length: 14 residues. CDR1 and CDR2 (germline): MNHNY, SVGAGI (reference sequence). The CDR3 DNA follows: TGTGCCAGCAGCTTTACAGGGGAGAATGAAAAACTGTTTTTT. Translating it yields CASSFTGENEKLFF.

This clonotype was recorded many times. The chain combines TRBV20-1 with TRBJ2-1; a weak D match, TRBD2 (5 bases). Trimming removed 6 bases from V and 10 bases from J, with 16 bases in between. The germline CDR1 and CDR2 sequences are DFQATT and SNEGSKA (reference sequence). This CDR3 comprises 12 residues. CDR3 DNA: TGCAGTGCCCCGACTCCCTCGGGGGAGCAGTTCTTC. This codes for CSAPTPSGEQFF.

This clonotype was picked up one time. The chain links TRBV4-1 to TRBJ1-1, with 8 bases that match TRBD1. The ends lost 1 base at V and 5 bases at J; junction bases unmatched: 15. The CDR3 is 18 amino acids. The germline V gene encodes CDR1 MGHRA and CDR2 YSYEKL. CDR3 amino acids: CASSQGTLGGRGRTEAFF. The DNA for the CDR3 is TGCGCCAGCAGCCAAGGGACGCTTGGCGGCAGGGGGCGAACTGAAGCTTTCTTT.

This rearrangement joins TRBV5-1 to TRBJ2-3, with 9 bases that match TRBD2. The CDR3 runs to 16 residues. The J segment lost 6 bases and the V segment lost 4 bases, leaving 12 bases of the junction unmatched. Germline assignment: CDR1 SGHRS and CDR2 YFSETQ. The CDR3 DNA reads TGCGCCAGCAGCGTTCGCGGGAGGGCCAGTGGGGATACGCAGTATTTT. It codes for CASSVRGRASGDTQYF.

The chain uses TRBV28 and TRBJ1-4; D is undetermined. In germline, CDR1 is MDHEN, CDR2 SYDVKM. The length of the CDR3 is 16 residues. The ends were cut back, 3 bases at V and 2 bases at J, with 13 bases in the middle. The CDR3: CASSFRGGRTNEKLFF. CDR3 coding DNA: TGTGCCAGCAGTTTTCGGGGAGGGCGGACTAATGAAAAACTGTTTTTT. The variable domain in full, completed from reference TRBV28 and TRBJ1-4, reads DVKVTQSSRYLVKRTGEKVFLECVQDMDHENMFWYRQDPGLGLRLIYFSYDVKMKEKGDIPEGYSVSREKKERFSLILESASTNQTSMYLCASSFRGGRTNEKLFFGSGTQLSVL.

This clonotype was picked up many times. The chain employs TRBV5-1 and TRBJ2-7; D unclear. This CDR3 comprises 14 residues. The V end was cut by 2 bases, the J end by 6 bases, with 15 bases between. Germline V gene data show CDR1 as SGHRS and CDR2 as YFSETQ. The CDR3 DNA is TGCGCCAGCAGCTTACATAACGGTGGTGGCGAGCAGTACTTC. This translates into CASSLHNGGGEQYF.

The J gene is TRBJ2-4, the V gene TRBV2, with 9 bases fitting TRBD2. Germline V lookup: CDR1 SNHLY, CDR2 FYNNEI. Unmatched junction bases numbered 15, after V lost 8 bases and J lost 13 bases. The CDR3 runs to 14 residues. CDR3 DNA: TGTGCCAGCGGTCCGGGACTAGCTTCCGATGAGCAGTACTTC. Its protein is CASGPGLASDEQYF.

This clonotype showed up many times. The chain employs TRBV13 and TRBJ2-1; perhaps TRBD1 as D (7 bases). Germline CDR1 and CDR2: PRHDT and FYEKMQ (reference sequence). The CDR3 runs to 14 residues. The V and J ends lost 4 bases and 2 bases respectively, with 9 bases between them. The DNA of the CDR3 is TGTGCCAGCAGCTCCAGGGGGGCCTACAATGAGCAGTTCTTC. The encoded protein is CASSSRGAYNEQFF.

This clonotype has at least ten counts. The gene calls are TRBV12-3 or TRBV12-4 and TRBJ1-2; 7 bases align to TRBD1. This CDR3 comprises 14 residues. V trimming: 6 bases; J trimming: 7 bases; junction bases outside the gene matches: 11. CDR3 residues: CASSDTTNRGGYTF. CDR3 sequence (DNA): TGTGCCAGCAGCGATACAACAAACAGGGGTGGCTACACCTTC.

This chain joins TRBV12-3 or TRBV12-4 and TRBJ1-4; 10 bases are a match to TRBD1. This CDR3 region has 14 residues. J lost 5 bases, V lost 6 bases, and 3 bases had no gene match. Here the CDR3 reads CASRLDRGNEKLFF. CDR3 sequence (DNA): TGTGCCAGCAGATTGGACAGGGGGAATGAAAAACTGTTTTTT.

This clonotype was detected a few times. V usage is TRBV4-2 and J usage is TRBJ2-1; either TRBD1 or TRBD2 may supply D (5 bases each). V lost 0 bases and J 5 bases, leaving 11 bases between the germline ends. Germline loops: CDR1 LGHNA, CDR2 YNFKEQ. The CDR3 spans 15 residues. The CDR3 loop is CASSQERGADNEQFF. CDR3 DNA sequence: TGTGCCAGCAGCCAAGAGAGGGGCGCCGACAATGAGCAGTTCTTC.

This clonotype was observed a few times. The genes are TRBV4-3 and TRBJ2-5; D ambiguous. V was clipped by 0 bases and J by 2 bases, with 7 bases between them. The germline V gene encodes CDR1 LGHNA and CDR2 YSLEER. The CDR3 runs 14 residues. This CDR3 reads CASSQDGRQETQYF. CDR3 nucleotide sequence: TGCGCCAGCAGCCAAGATGGGCGGCAAGAGACCCAGTACTTC.